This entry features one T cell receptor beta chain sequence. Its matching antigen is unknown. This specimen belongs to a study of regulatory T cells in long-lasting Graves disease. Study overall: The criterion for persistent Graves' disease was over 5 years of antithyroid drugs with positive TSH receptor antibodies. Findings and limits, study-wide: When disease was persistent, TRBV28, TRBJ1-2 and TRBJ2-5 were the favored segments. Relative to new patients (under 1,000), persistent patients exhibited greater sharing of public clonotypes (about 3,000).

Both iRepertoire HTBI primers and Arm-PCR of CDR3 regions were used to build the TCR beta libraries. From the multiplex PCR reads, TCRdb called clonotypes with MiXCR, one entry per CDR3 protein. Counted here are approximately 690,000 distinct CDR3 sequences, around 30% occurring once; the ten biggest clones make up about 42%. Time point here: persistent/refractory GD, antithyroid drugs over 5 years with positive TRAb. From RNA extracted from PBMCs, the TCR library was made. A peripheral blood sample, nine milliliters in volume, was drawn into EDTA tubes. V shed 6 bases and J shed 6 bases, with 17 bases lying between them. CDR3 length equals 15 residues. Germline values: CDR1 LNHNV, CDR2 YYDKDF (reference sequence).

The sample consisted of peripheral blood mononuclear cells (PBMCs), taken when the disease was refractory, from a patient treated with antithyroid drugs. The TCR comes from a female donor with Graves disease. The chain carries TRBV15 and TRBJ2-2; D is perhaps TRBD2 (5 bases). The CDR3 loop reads CATRRPIGLSGELFF. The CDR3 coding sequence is TGTGCCACCAGGAGGCCCATTGGACTTTCCGGGGAGCTGTTTTTT.